This T cell receptor (beta chain) was profiled in a study of control samples from healthy donors and cancer patients. TCRdb's table, derived via immunoSEQ multiplex PCR, lists solely in-frame clones and lacks some. The top ten clones hold about 0.64% of a sample with approximately 160,000 clones, approximately 90% of them seen once. The CDR3 spans 13 residues. The V and J ends lost 4 bases and 2 bases respectively, with 8 bases between them. The V gene's germline CDR1 is KGHDR and CDR2 SFDVKD. Sequencing was carried out using blood. V is TRBV24-1 and J is TRBJ2-7; D remains unclear. The sequence derives from a woman in her 30s in good health. The CDR3 loop is CATSDSTAYEQYF. CDR3 coding DNA: TGTGCCACCAGTGACAGCACGGCCTACGAGCAGTACTTC.